A selection of T cell receptor beta chains follows, all from one sample in a study of PD-L1 blockade in urothelial cancer. Sequencing used immunoSEQ multiplex PCR; TCRdb keeps in-frame clones, though not all of them. The sample includes about 72,000 clones, 80% to 85% of them seen just once. This specimen was PBMCs, taken around atezolizumab (anti-PD-L1) treatment. These receptors were obtained from a man in his sixties or seventies with urothelial cancer. Each CDR3 is given with its conserved first and last residue. Each record gives: CDR3 DNA, CDR3 protein, clone size, V gene, D gene, J gene. The D gene is left open where the match is weak. Size tells how often a clone was seen (once, few, many) or the class of an expanded clone, and some rows leave it out.

TGTGCCAGCAGCTTAGGGGACAGAGTCTACGAGCAGTACTTC,CASSLGDRVYEQYF,-,TRBV11-1,TRBD1,TRBJ2-7
TGTGCCAGCAGTGGGACTAGCGGGGTCTCCTACAATGAGCAGTTCTTC,CASSGTSGVSYNEQFF,-,TRBV25-1,TRBD2,TRBJ2-1
TGCGCCAGCAGCCCGGGAAATTTAGCGGGAGGGCCGTTGGGGGAGCTGTTTTTT,CASSPGNLAGGPLGELFF,-,TRBV5-1,TRBD2,TRBJ2-2
TGCGCCAGCAGCCAGTCACTTTCCTACGAGCAGTACTTC,CASSQSLSYEQYF,-,TRBV4-1,-,TRBJ2-7
TGTGCCAGTGAGGGGGTGGCCGGGGAGCTGTTTTTT,CASEGVAGELFF,many,TRBV19,-,TRBJ2-2
TGTGCCTGGGGGGGACTAGCGGGAAACACCGGGGAGCTGTTTTTT,CAWGGLAGNTGELFF,once,TRBV30,TRBD2,TRBJ2-2
TGTGCCAGCAGCTCCCTCGGGACAGCCTCTGGAAACACCATATATTTT,CASSSLGTASGNTIYF,-,TRBV5-6,TRBD1,TRBJ1-3
TGTGCCAGTACCCATTCAGACAGGGGGCGAATCTACAATGAGCAGTTCTTC,CASTHSDRGRIYNEQFF,few,TRBV19,TRBD1,TRBJ2-1
TGTGCCGGGAGAGGGTCTACGGCAATTGAGGAGTACTTC,CAGRGSTAIEEYF,-,TRBV2,-,TRBJ2-7
TGTGCCAGCAGCTTAGATGCAGGCAACACTGAAGCTTTCTTT,CASSLDAGNTEAFF,once,TRBV7-6,-,TRBJ1-1
TGCGCCAGCAGCTACCAGACAGACCTCTACGAGCAGTACTTC,CASSYQTDLYEQYF,-,TRBV5-1,-,TRBJ2-7
TGTGCTAGTGATGACCACAGGGGACCATTTGGTGGCTACACCTTC,CASDDHRGPFGGYTF,-,TRBV12-5,TRBD1,TRBJ1-2
TGTGCCAGCAGCTACGGGCGGGGACGTACCTACGAGCAGTACTTC,CASSYGRGRTYEQYF,-,TRBV11-2,-,TRBJ2-7
TGTGCCAGACCCGGGACTAGCGGGAACACAGCGCCAGCAGATACGCAGTATTTT,CARPGTSGNTAPADTQYF,-,TRBV6-8,TRBD2,TRBJ2-3
TGTGCCAGCAGCTTAGGAATGGGCCCCAGCGGGGAGCTGTTTTTT,CASSLGMGPSGELFF,-,TRBV11-2,-,TRBJ2-2
TGTGCCAGTAAGGACAGGGGAAATCAGCCCCAGCATTTT,CASKDRGNQPQHF,-,TRBV19,TRBD1,TRBJ1-5
TGTGCCATCAGTGAGTTGCAGGATAGCAATCAGCCCCAGCATTTT,CAISELQDSNQPQHF,-,TRBV10-3,-,TRBJ1-5
TGTGCCAGCTCACCACTGGACTCAACCTACGAGCAGTACTTC,CASSPLDSTYEQYF,-,TRBV18,-,TRBJ2-7
TGTGCCAGCAGCCCCGGACTAGCGGGAGCGACCTTTACGTTAAGGAATGAGCAGTTCTTC,CASSPGLAGATFTLRNEQFF,-,TRBV9,TRBD2,TRBJ2-1
TGTGCCAGCCGGACTAGCGGGAGGCCCCGGGGCCATAACATGGCAGATACGCAGTATTTT,CASRTSGRPRGHNMADTQYF,-,TRBV19,TRBD2,TRBJ2-3
TGTGCCAGCAGCTCCGGGGGCTATGGCTACACCTTC,CASSSGGYGYTF,-,TRBV13,-,TRBJ1-2
TGTGCCAGTAGTCGGAAAAACGGGTACGAGAACACCATATATTTT,CASSRKNGYENTIYF,-,TRBV19,-,TRBJ1-3
TGTGCCAGCAGCTCCAGGGGGACGCTCTCCTACGAGCAGTACTTC,CASSSRGTLSYEQYF,-,TRBV11-2,TRBD1,TRBJ2-7
TGTGCCAGCGGGCAGTACGAGCAGTACTTC,CASGQYEQYF,-,TRBV28,-,TRBJ2-7
TGTGCCAGCAGCAAAGTCATGAGGCAATCCAATCAGCCCCAGCATTTT,CASSKVMRQSNQPQHF,-,TRBV21-1,-,TRBJ1-5
TGTGCCAGTAAATTGGTTCCAGGGCTCATGAACACTGAAGCTTTCTTT,CASKLVPGLMNTEAFF,-,TRBV19,-,TRBJ1-1
TGTGCCAGCAGTGCTGGCTTCTACGAGCAGTACTTC,CASSAGFYEQYF,-,TRBV2,-,TRBJ2-7
TGTGCCAGCAGCGTCCTACAGGGTGGGGGAAACACCATATATTTT,CASSVLQGGGNTIYF,-,TRBV9,-,TRBJ1-3
TGTGCCAGCAGCCCCGACCGAAAGGCGGCAGGAAACACCATATATTTT,CASSPDRKAAGNTIYF,-,TRBV9,-,TRBJ1-3
TGTGCCAGCAGCTGGGGACACATGAACACTGAAGCTTTCTTT,CASSWGHMNTEAFF,-,TRBV11-2,-,TRBJ1-1
TGTGCCAGCGGCCCTAGGGACAGGGGTAGGGGCTACACCTTC,CASGPRDRGRGYTF,-,TRBV27,TRBD1,TRBJ1-2
TGTGCCAGCAGTGTCACTAGCCCAGGTTCCGCCGGGGAGCTGTTTTTT,CASSVTSPGSAGELFF,-,TRBV2,-,TRBJ2-2
TGTGCCAGCAGCTTGACTAGCGGGCATTACGAGCAGTACTTC,CASSLTSGHYEQYF,once,TRBV5-4,TRBD2,TRBJ2-7
TGTGCCAGTAGTATAGGAGGCGAGCAGTACTTC,CASSIGGEQYF,-,TRBV19,-,TRBJ2-7
TGTGCCAGCAGCTTTGAAGGGGGCGCGGGCGGGGAGCTGTTTTTT,CASSFEGGAGGELFF,-,TRBV11-3,TRBD1,TRBJ2-2
TGTGCCAGCAGTGACCCTAGCGGGAGCGAGACCCAGTACTTC,CASSDPSGSETQYF,-,TRBV2,TRBD2,TRBJ2-5
TGTGCCAGCAGCTTGATTTTGGATGGACAGGTCTATCAGCCCCAGCATTTT,CASSLILDGQVYQPQHF,-,TRBV5-6,TRBD1,TRBJ1-5
TGTGCCAGTAGGCTGATCGGACAGGGGAATGAAAAACTGTTTTTT,CASRLIGQGNEKLFF,-,TRBV19,TRBD1,TRBJ1-4
TGTGCCAGCAGTGAGGACCCGGGACACCCTGAGCAGTTCTTC,CASSEDPGHPEQFF,-,TRBV2,-,TRBJ2-1
TGCGCCAGCAGCGACCAGGGTTCTGGAAACACCATATATTTT,CASSDQGSGNTIYF,-,TRBV5-1,-,TRBJ1-3
TGTGCCATCAGAGGACAGGGGGACACCGGGGAGCTGTTTTTT,CAIRGQGDTGELFF,-,TRBV10-3,TRBD1,TRBJ2-2
TGTGCCAGCAGTTTATTTGGCTTGGATACGCAGTATTTT,CASSLFGLDTQYF,-,TRBV27,-,TRBJ2-3
TGCGCCAGCAGGGAGCGGGAGGTACAGACCCAGTACTTC,CASREREVQTQYF,few,TRBV10-2,TRBD2,TRBJ2-5
TGTGCCAGCAGTTCAAAACCCGGGGGCGAGCAGTACTTC,CASSSKPGGEQYF,-,TRBV27,-,TRBJ2-7
TGTGCCAGCAGTGAGTGGCGGGAGGGTTCGGATACGCAGTATTTT,CASSEWREGSDTQYF,once,TRBV28,TRBD2,TRBJ2-3
TGTGCCAGCAGCACCCGACAGGTGGAAGATACGCAGTATTTT,CASSTRQVEDTQYF,-,TRBV11-1,-,TRBJ2-3
TGTGCCAGCAGCTCCCAAGGACTGAACACCGGGGAGCTGTTTTTT,CASSSQGLNTGELFF,-,TRBV7-3,-,TRBJ2-2
TGTGCCAGCAGCGATAGAGGCGGCTACACCTTC,CASSDRGGYTF,-,TRBV9,-,TRBJ1-2
TGTGCCAGTACACTACAGGGGGCGCCCACAGATACGCAGTATTTT,CASTLQGAPTDTQYF,-,TRBV19,TRBD1,TRBJ2-3
TGTGCCAGTAGTATGTTCGGACAGGGGGCTAGTCAGCCCCAGCATTTT,CASSMFGQGASQPQHF,few,TRBV19,TRBD1,TRBJ1-5
TGTGCCAGCAGAGGGACTAGCGGTACCTACGAGCAGTACTTC,CASRGTSGTYEQYF,once,TRBV6-6,TRBD2,TRBJ2-7
TGTGCCAGCAGTCGACAGGGGAGAGACTCTGAAGCTTTCTTT,CASSRQGRDSEAFF,few,TRBV27,TRBD1,TRBJ1-1
TGTGCCAGCAGTTACCCGCCTAGAGAGGATACGCAGTATTTT,CASSYPPREDTQYF,-,TRBV6-6,-,TRBJ2-3
TGTGCCAGCAGCTTGGAAAGCGGGAGGGTTAACAATGAGCAGTTCTTC,CASSLESGRVNNEQFF,-,TRBV5-4,TRBD2,TRBJ2-1
TGTGCCAGCAGACCCTTCGGCGGGGGCTACGAGCAGTACTTC,CASRPFGGGYEQYF,many,TRBV6-5,TRBD2,TRBJ2-7
TGTGCCAGCAGTGTTCTCGCCGTCATCGAGGGCTACACCTTC,CASSVLAVIEGYTF,-,TRBV2,-,TRBJ1-2